Each of the 5 T cell receptor beta chains below was sequenced from the same sample in a study of identical twins. TCRdb reprocessed the 5' RACE reads via MiXCR and lists one record per CDR3 protein. The table includes about 470,000 distinct CDR3 sequences, roughly a quarter detected once. The data also belong to a second study, concerning T cells expressing NK-cell markers.

Specimen: CD4+ T cells sorted from blood. The receptors come from a woman younger than 35 in good health.

About this clonotype: One junction end disagrees with the germline gene, perhaps due to a read error. This rearrangement joins TRBV15 to TRBJ2-4, with D perhaps TRBD2 (5 bases). The CDR3 length is 11 residues. Germline loops: CDR1 LNHNV, CDR2 YYDKDF (reference sequence). The CDR3 nucleotides read TGTGCCACCAGCAGAGGCCGGGATCCCACTTGG. Translation: CATSRGRDPTW.

This clonotype showed up just a few times. The chain combines TRBV18 with TRBJ1-2; the D is unclear. The V end was cut by 2 bases, the J end by 4 bases, with 20 bases between. The CDR3 runs 17 residues. Germline V gene data show CDR1 as KGHSH and CDR2 as LQKENI. CDR3 in DNA: TGTGCCAGCTCACCAAGGAGAAGTCAGCCTTCCGCCTATGGCTACACCTTC. It specifies CASSPRRSQPSAYGYTF. Looking up the rest from reference TRBV18 and TRBJ1-2 gives the full variable domain: NAGVMQNPRHLVRRRGQEARLRCSPMKGHSHVYWYRQLPEEGLKFMVYLQKENIIDESGMPKERFSAEFPKEGPSILRIQQVVRGDSAAYFCASSPRRSQPSAYGYTFGSGTRLTVV.

V gene TRBV7-8 combines with J gene TRBJ1-2, with 8 bases matching TRBD1. The CDR3 has 13 amino acids. Trimming took 4 bases from V and 8 from J; bases not matched to a gene: 6. Looked up from germline, CDR1 is SGHVS and CDR2 is FQNEAQ. The CDR3 region is CASSSQGAQGYTF. In nucleotides, the CDR3 is TGTGCCAGCAGCTCGCAGGGGGCGCAGGGCTACACCTTC.

This clonotype was recorded a few times. This chain links TRBV27 with TRBJ1-1, with D hard to call. CDR1 MNHEY and CDR2 SMNVEV come from the germline V gene (reference sequence). The CDR3 covers 13 residues. Trimming shortened V by 2 bases and J by 0 bases, and 4 bases separated the two germline ends. Written as DNA, the CDR3 is TGTGCCAGCAGTTTACATCTGAACACTGAAGCTTTCTTT. This gives the protein CASSLHLNTEAFF.

Ten or more counts support this clonotype. This rearrangement joins TRBV12-3 or TRBV12-4 to TRBJ1-2; 9 positions agree with TRBD1. This CDR3 has 14 amino acids. The V segment lost 6 bases and the J segment 3 bases; nucleotides outside the gene matches: 5. The CDR3 loop is CASRPQGAYYGYTF. CDR3 DNA: TGTGCCAGCAGACCACAGGGGGCGTACTATGGCTACACCTTC.